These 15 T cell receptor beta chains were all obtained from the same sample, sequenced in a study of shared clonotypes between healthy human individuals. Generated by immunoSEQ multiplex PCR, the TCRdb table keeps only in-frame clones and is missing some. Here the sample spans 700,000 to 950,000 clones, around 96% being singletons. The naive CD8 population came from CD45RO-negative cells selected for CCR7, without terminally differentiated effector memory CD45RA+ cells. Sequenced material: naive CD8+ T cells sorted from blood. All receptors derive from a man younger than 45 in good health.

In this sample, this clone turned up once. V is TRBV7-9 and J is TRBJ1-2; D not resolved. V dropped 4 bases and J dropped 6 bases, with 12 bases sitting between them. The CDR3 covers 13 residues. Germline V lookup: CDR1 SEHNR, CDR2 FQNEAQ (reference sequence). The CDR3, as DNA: TGTGCCAGCAGCTCCGAGGGCTGGCATGGCTACACCTTC. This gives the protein CASSSEGWHGYTF. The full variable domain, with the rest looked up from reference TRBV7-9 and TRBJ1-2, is DTGVSQNPRHKITKRGQNVTFRCDPISEHNRLYWYRQTLGQGPEFLTYFQNEAQLEKSRLLSDRFSAERPKGSFSTLEIQRTEQGDSAMYLCASSSEGWHGYTFGSGTRLTVV.

DNA of the CDR3: TGTGCCAGCAGCCCTGGGGGGGACCCCCGCTACGGCCAGTACTTC. Translated, it gives CASSPGGDPRYGQYF. The chain links TRBV7-9 to TRBJ2-7; 7 positions match TRBD2. The germline gives CDR1 SEHNR, CDR2 FQNEAQ (reference sequence). V lost 5 bases, J lost 10 bases, and 17 bases stayed unmatched. The CDR3 contains 15 residues.

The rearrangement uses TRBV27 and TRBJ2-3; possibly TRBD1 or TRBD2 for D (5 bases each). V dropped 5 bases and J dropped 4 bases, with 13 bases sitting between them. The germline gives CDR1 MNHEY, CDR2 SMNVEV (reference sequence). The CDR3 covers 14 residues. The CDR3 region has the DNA TGTGCCAGCAGTGGCACGGGACCCTCAGATACGCAGTATTTT. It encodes CASSGTGPSDTQYF.

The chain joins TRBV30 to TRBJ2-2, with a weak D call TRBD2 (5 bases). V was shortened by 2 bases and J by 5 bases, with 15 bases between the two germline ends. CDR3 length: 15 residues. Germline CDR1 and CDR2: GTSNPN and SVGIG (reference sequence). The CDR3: CAWSILAEITGELFF. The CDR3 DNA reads TGTGCCTGGAGTATCCTAGCCGAAATTACCGGGGAGCTGTTTTTT.

CDR3: CASSYSSLGNYEQYF. CDR3 DNA sequence: TGTGCCAGCAGTTACTCGTCTTTAGGAAACTACGAGCAGTACTTC. The V gene is TRBV6-5, the J gene TRBJ2-7; D is ambiguous. Trimming cost V 0 bases and J 3 bases, with 12 bases left between them. The germline gives CDR1 MNHEY, CDR2 SVGAGI. CDR3 length: 15 residues.

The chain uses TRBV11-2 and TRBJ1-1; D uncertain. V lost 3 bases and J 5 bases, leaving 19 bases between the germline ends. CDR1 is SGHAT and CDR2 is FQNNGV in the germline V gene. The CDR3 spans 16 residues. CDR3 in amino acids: CASSFKGTPTTTEAFF. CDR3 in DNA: TGTGCCAGCAGCTTTAAAGGAACCCCCACGACGACTGAAGCTTTCTTT. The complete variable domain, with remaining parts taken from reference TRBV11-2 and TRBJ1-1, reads EAGVAQSPRYKIIEKRQSVAFWCNPISGHATLYWYQQILGQGPKLLIQFQNNGVVDDSQLPKDRFSAERLKGVDSTLKIQPAKLEDSAVYLCASSFKGTPTTTEAFFGQGTRLTVV.

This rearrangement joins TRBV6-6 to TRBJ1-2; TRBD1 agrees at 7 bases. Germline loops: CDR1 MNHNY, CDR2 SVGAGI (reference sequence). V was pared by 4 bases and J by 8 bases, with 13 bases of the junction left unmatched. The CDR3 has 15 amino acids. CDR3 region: CASSFLDRDQRGYTF. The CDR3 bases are TGTGCCAGCAGTTTTCTTGACAGGGACCAACGCGGCTACACCTTC.

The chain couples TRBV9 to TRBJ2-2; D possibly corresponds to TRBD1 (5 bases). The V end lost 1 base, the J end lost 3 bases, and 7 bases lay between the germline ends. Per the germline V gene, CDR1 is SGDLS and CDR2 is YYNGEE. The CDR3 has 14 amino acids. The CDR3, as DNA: TGTGCCAGCAGCGTACAGGGCGACACCGGGGAGCTGTTTTTT. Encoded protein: CASSVQGDTGELFF.

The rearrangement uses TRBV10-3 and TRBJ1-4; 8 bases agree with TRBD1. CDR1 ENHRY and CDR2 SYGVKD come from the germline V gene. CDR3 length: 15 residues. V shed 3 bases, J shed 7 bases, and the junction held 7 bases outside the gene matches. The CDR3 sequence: CAISDLDRGGEKLFF. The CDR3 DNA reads TGTGCCATCAGTGACCTAGACAGGGGAGGTGAAAAACTGTTTTTT.

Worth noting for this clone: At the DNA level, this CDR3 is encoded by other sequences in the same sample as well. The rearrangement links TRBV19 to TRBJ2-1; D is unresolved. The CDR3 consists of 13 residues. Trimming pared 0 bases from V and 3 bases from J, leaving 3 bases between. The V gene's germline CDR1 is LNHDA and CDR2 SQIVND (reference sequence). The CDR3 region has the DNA TGTGCCAGTAGTATAGACAGCTACAATGAGCAGTTCTTC. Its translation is CASSIDSYNEQFF.

In DNA, the CDR3 is TGTGCCAGCAGTTCCAGGAGGGGCACAGATACGCAGTATTTT. Protein: CASSSRRGTDTQYF. The chain is built from TRBV6-6 and TRBJ2-3; TRBD2 is a possible D gene (6 bases). CDR1 is MNHNY, CDR2 SVGAGI, per germline (reference sequence). Trimming took off 4 bases at V and 1 base at J, with 9 bases between the two ends. The CDR3 sequence is 14 residues long.

CDR3 coding DNA: TGTGCCAGCAGTGAAGAACTGGAAATGGAGGCTGGTTTCTACGAGCAGTACTTC. Translated: CASSEELEMEAGFYEQYF. The J gene is TRBJ2-7, the V gene TRBV6-1, with a tentative D call TRBD2 (5 bases). V lost 1 base, J lost 3 bases, and 22 bases lay in between. Germline assignment: CDR1 MNHNS and CDR2 SASEGT. The CDR3 runs to 18 residues.

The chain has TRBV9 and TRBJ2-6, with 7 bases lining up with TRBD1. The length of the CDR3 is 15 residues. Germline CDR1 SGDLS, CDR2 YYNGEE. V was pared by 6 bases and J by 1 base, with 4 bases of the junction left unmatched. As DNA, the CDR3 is TGTGCCAGCACCAAGACAGGGTCTGGGGCCAACGTCCTGACTTTC. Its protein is CASTKTGSGANVLTF.

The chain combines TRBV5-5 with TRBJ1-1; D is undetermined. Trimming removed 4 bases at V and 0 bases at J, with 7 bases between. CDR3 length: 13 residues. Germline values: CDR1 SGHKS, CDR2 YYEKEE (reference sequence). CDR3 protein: CASSTSLNTEAFF. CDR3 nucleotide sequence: TGTGCCAGCAGCACCTCATTGAACACTGAAGCTTTCTTT.

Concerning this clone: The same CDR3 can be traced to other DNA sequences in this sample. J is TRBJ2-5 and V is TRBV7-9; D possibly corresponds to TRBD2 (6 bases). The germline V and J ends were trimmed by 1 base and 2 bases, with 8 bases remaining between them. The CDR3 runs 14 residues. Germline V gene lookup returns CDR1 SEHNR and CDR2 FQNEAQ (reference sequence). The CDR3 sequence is CASSLVGRQETQYF. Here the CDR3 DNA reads TGTGCCAGCAGCTTAGTGGGGAGGCAAGAGACCCAGTACTTC.